In this sample, the clone carrying this T cell receptor (beta chain) turned up a few times. The target antigen is unknown. A much larger clone lies a single base off, so this may be a read error. This CDR3 has 15 residues. Per the germline V gene, CDR1 is SGHTA and CDR2 is FQGTGA. With V trimmed by 7 bases and J by 1 base, 9 bases remained unmatched. This specimen comes from a study of blood T cells in healthy people across ages. Study outcomes and limitations: Older individuals had lower TCR beta diversity per million T cells (the decline was roughly linear).

Combining a sample-barcoded 5' primer with a J-beta primer mix, a second PCR ran for about 6 to 11 cycles. TCRdb fed the 5' RACE reads into MiXCR, producing one record per CDR3 protein. This sample has about 930,000 distinct CDR3 sequences, with almost 30% found just once. These data also featured in a second study, about T cells of mothers and their children. That study adds: Samples were obtained from a few healthy Caucasian mothers and their six children. Each 15 ul cDNA reaction used roughly 1.5 ug RNA; all RNA was used. A slight, non-significant increase in overlap was found for related mother-child pairs relative to unrelated pairs.

The sequencing input was blood. This rearrangement joins TRBV7-3 to TRBJ2-7, with 8 nucleotides matching TRBD1. This TCR was sampled from a woman aged 40 to 55 in good health. The CDR3 is CASNPRTGLSYEQYF. The CDR3 nucleotides read TGTGCCAGCAACCCTCGGACAGGGCTGTCCTACGAGCAGTACTTC.